This TCR beta chain was identified during a study of control samples from healthy donors and cancer patients. Sequenced by immunoSEQ multiplex PCR; TCRdb stores in-frame clones only, minus some. Counted here are 100,000 to 150,000 clones, approximately 84% occurring once; the ten biggest clones make up more than 1.5%. The CDR3 contains 12 residues. V was cut by 1 base and J by 7 bases, with 8 bases left in between. Germline V gene lookup returns CDR1 SGHDT and CDR2 YYEEEE. The receptor was isolated from a man younger than 35 in good health. The chain links TRBV5-6 to TRBJ1-1; no clear D gene. Sequenced sample: blood. As DNA, the CDR3 is TGTGCCAGCAGCTTGATTCGAGTTGAAGCTTTCTTT. Amino acid sequence: CASSLIRVEAFF.